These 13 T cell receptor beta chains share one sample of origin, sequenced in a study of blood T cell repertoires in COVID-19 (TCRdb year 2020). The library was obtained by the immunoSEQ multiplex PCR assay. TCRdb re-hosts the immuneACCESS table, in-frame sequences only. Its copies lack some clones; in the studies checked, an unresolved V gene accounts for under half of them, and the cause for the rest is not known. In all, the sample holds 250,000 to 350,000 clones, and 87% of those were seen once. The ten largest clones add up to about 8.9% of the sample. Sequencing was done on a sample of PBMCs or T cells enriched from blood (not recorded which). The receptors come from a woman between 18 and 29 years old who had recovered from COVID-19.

The CDR3 loop reads CASSPRPRQGENTEAFF. The CDR3 coding sequence is TGCGCCAGCAGCCCCAGACCTCGACAGGGAGAGAACACTGAAGCTTTCTTT. This sequence joins TRBV5-1 and TRBJ1-1; TRBD1 agrees at 7 bases. This CDR3 is built from 17 residues. From germline, CDR1 is SGHRS and CDR2 YFSETQ. V trimming: 4 bases; J trimming: 1 base; junction bases outside the gene matches: 13.

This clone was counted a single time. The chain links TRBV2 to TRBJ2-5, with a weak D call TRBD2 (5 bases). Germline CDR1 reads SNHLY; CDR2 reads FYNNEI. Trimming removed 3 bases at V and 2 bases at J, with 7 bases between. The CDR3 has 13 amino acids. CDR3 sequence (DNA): TGTGCCAGCAGTGATCCGGGGCAAGAGACCCAGTACTTC. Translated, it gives CASSDPGQETQYF. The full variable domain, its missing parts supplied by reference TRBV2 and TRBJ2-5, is EPEVTQTPSHQVTQMGQEVILRCVPISNHLYFYWYRQILGQKVEFLVSFYNNEISEKSEIFDDQFSVERPDGSNFTLKIRSTKLEDSAMYFCASSDPGQETQYFGPGTRLLVL.

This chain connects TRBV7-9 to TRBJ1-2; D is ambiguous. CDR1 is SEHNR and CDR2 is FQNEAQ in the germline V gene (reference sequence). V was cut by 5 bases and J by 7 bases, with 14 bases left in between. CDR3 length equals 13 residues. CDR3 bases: TGTGCCAGCAGCGCGGGCTATTTGGGTGGCTACACCTTC. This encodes CASSAGYLGGYTF.

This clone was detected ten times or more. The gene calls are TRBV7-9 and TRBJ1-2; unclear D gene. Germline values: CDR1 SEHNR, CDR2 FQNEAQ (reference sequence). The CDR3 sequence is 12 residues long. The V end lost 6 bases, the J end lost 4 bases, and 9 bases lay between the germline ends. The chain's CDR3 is CASSPAAYGYTF. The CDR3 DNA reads TGTGCCAGCAGTCCCGCGGCCTATGGCTACACCTTC.

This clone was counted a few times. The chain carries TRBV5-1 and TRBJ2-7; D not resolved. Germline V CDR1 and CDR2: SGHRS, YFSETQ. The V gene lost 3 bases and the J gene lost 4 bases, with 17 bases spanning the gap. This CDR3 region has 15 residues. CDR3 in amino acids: CASSSAREKVYEQYF. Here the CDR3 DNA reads TGCGCCAGCAGCTCAGCTAGAGAGAAAGTGTACGAGCAGTACTTC. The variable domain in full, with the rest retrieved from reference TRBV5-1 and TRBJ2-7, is KAGVTQTPRYLIKTRGQQVTLSCSPISGHRSVSWYQQTPGQGLQFLFEYFSETQRNKGNFPGRFSGRQFSNSRSEMNVSTLELGDSALYLCASSSAREKVYEQYFGPGTRLTVT.

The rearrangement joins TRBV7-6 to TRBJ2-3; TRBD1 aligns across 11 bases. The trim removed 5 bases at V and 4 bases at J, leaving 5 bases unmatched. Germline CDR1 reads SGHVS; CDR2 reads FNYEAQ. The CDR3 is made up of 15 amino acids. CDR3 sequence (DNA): TGTGCCAGCAGCCGGGACAGGGGGATTGCAGATACGCAGTATTTT. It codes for CASSRDRGIADTQYF.

CDR3 loop: CASSMGSFQRGGEQFF. CDR3 sequence (DNA): TGTGCCAGTAGTATGGGGTCTTTTCAGCGGGGGGGTGAGCAGTTCTTC. The chain links TRBV19 to TRBJ2-1; 10 bases fit TRBD2. The CDR3 is made up of 16 amino acids. Germline V gives CDR1 LNHDA, CDR2 SQIVND (reference sequence). V was clipped by 3 bases and J by 9 bases; unmatched bases: 11.

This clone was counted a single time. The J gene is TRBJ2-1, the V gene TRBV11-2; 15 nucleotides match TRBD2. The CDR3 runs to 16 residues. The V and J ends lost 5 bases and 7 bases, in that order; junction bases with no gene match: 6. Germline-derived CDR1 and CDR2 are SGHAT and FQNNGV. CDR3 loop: CASSLTGTSGGNEQFF. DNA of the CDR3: TGTGCCAGCAGCCTGACTGGGACTAGCGGGGGGAATGAGCAGTTCTTC.

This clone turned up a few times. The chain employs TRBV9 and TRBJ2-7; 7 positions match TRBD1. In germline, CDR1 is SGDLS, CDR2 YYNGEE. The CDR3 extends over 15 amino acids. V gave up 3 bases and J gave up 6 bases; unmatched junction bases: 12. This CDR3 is CASSASDRVEGEQYF. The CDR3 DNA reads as TGTGCCAGCAGCGCGAGTGACAGGGTGGAAGGCGAGCAGTACTTC.

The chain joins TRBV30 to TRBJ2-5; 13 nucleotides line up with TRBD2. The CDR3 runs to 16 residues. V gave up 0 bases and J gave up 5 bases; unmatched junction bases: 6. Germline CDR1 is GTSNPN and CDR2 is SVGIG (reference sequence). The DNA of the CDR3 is TGTGCCTGGAGTGTGGGACTAGCGGGAAGCAGGGAGACCCAGTACTTC. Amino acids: CAWSVGLAGSRETQYF.

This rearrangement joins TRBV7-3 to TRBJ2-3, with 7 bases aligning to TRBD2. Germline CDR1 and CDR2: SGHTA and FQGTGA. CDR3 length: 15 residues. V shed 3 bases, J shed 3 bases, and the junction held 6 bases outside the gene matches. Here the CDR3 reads CASSFDGTKTDTQYF. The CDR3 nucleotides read TGTGCCAGCAGCTTCGATGGGACTAAAACAGATACGCAGTATTTT.

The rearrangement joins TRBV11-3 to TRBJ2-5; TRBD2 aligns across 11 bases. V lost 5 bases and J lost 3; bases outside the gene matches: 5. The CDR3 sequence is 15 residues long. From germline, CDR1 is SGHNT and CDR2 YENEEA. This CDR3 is CASSQGLAEEETQYF. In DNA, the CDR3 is TGTGCCAGCAGCCAGGGACTAGCGGAAGAAGAGACCCAGTACTTC.

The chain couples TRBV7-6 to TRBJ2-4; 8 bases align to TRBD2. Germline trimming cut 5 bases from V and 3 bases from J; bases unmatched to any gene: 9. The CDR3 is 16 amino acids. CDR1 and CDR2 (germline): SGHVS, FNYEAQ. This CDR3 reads CASSPRGGTSKNIQYF. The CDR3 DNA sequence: TGTGCCAGCAGCCCACGGGGGGGGACGAGCAAAAACATTCAGTACTTC.